These 17 T cell receptor beta chains were all obtained from the same sample, sequenced in a study of CD8 T cells in Susac syndrome. The authors reverse transcribed 0.5 to 1 ug RNA with random hexamers. TCRdb re-derived calls from the immunoSEQ multiplex PCR reads in MiXCR, one entry per CDR3 protein. The table lists roughly 250,000 distinct CDR3 sequences, 90% to 96% of them singletons. The sequenced material came from CD4+ T cells from PBMCs. These receptors were taken from a human donor with Susac syndrome.

The genes are TRBV11-2 and TRBJ1-5; TRBD1 matches 7 bases. V lost 4 bases and J lost 3; bases outside the gene matches: 6. The germline gives CDR1 SGHAT, CDR2 FQNNGV. The CDR3 length is 15 residues. CDR3 sequence (DNA): TGTGCCAGCAGCTATGGGACAGTGAACAATCAGCCCCAGCATTTT. The encoded protein is CASSYGTVNNQPQHF.

This clonotype was recorded once. The gene calls are TRBV6-4 and TRBJ2-3, with 7 bases lining up with TRBD1. J lost 2 bases, V lost 6 bases, and 5 bases had no gene match. The germline gives CDR1 MRHNA, CDR2 SNTAGT. The CDR3 totals 14 residues. The CDR3 region has the DNA TGTGCCAGCAGAAGGGACAGCTACACAGATACGCAGTATTTT. Its translation: CASRRDSYTDTQYF.

This clonotype was counted once. J is TRBJ2-1 and V is TRBV3-1; 12 bases fit TRBD2. Germline CDR1 LGHDT, CDR2 YNNKEL (reference sequence). With 1 base clipped from V and 10 bases from J, the junction kept 8 bases outside the gene matches. The CDR3 length is 16 residues. In nucleotides, the CDR3 is TGTGCCAGCAGCCAAGCCCTAGCGGGAGGGCCCCCCGAGCAGTTCTTC. Translated: CASSQALAGGPPEQFF.

Only one count was recorded for this clonotype. The rearrangement joins TRBV12-5 to TRBJ2-1; 8 bases fit TRBD1. V lost 5 bases to trimming and J lost 0 bases; unmatched junction nucleotides: 3. The CDR3 is 15 residues long. Germline CDR1 reads LGHNT; CDR2 reads FRNRAP. CDR3 coding DNA: TGTGCTAGTGGTCCGGGGACAGGCTCCTACAATGAGCAGTTCTTC. Its translation is CASGPGTGSYNEQFF.

With respect to this clonotype: The junction shows a germline mismatch at one end, possibly a read error. J is TRBJ2-7 and V is TRBV4-1; unclear D gene. The germline V gene has CDR1 MGHRA and CDR2 YSYEKL. The CDR3 covers 12 residues. The CDR3 reads CASTQAYYEQYF. CDR3 nucleotide sequence: TGCGCCAGCACCCAAGCCTATTACGAGCAGTACTTC.

V is TRBV5-1 and J is TRBJ2-2; the match to TRBD2 covers 11 bases. The CDR3 extends over 17 amino acids. The germline gives CDR1 SGHRS, CDR2 YFSETQ. V was pared by 0 bases and J by 1 base, with 2 bases of the junction left unmatched. CDR3 loop: CASSLGTSGRNTGELFF. The CDR3 DNA sequence: TGCGCCAGCAGCTTGGGGACTAGCGGGCGGAACACCGGGGAGCTGTTTTTT.

The V call is TRBV3-1, the J call TRBJ1-1; no clear D. Per the germline V gene, CDR1 is LGHDT and CDR2 is YNNKEL (reference sequence). The CDR3 spans 13 residues. The V gene lost 4 bases and the J gene lost 7 bases, with 13 bases spanning the gap. CDR3 coding DNA: TGTGCCAGCAGCCCGCGGACCGGAAGTGAAGCTTTCTTT. Residues: CASSPRTGSEAFF.

The chain employs TRBV15 and TRBJ2-2, with a tentative D call TRBD2 (6 bases). The CDR3 loop spans 15 amino acids. Germline values: CDR1 LNHNV, CDR2 YYDKDF (reference sequence). V was pared by 5 bases and J by 6 bases, with 16 bases between. CDR3 loop: CATSGRQYVAGELFF. For the CDR3, the DNA is TGTGCCACCAGCGGGAGGCAATACGTCGCCGGGGAGCTGTTTTTT. Combining the CDR3 with reference TRBV15 and TRBJ2-2 gives the whole variable domain DAMVIQNPRYQVTQFGKPVTLSCSQTLNHNVMYWYQQKSSQAPKLLFHYYDKDFNNEADTPDNFQSRRPNTSFCFLDIRSPGLGDTAMYLCATSGRQYVAGELFFGEGSRLTVL.

This sequence joins TRBV29-1 and TRBJ2-5; tentative D call: TRBD1 (6 bases). The CDR3 runs 16 residues. V lost 3 bases and J 5 bases, leaving 22 bases between the germline ends. Germline V gives CDR1 SQVTM, CDR2 ANQGSEA. The CDR3 DNA sequence: TGCAGCGTTGATGGCAGGGGACCGGTTGTGAAGGAGACCCAGTACTTC. Translation gives CSVDGRGPVVKETQYF.

The chain combines TRBV27 with TRBJ1-1; no clear D gene. Germline CDR1 is MNHEY and CDR2 is SMNVEV (reference sequence). V was trimmed by 0 bases and J by 5 bases, leaving 7 bases between them. The CDR3 consists of 13 residues. The CDR3 DNA sequence: TGTGCCAGCAGTTTATCGAGATTTACTGAAGCTTTCTTT. Protein product: CASSLSRFTEAFF.

This rearrangement joins TRBV6-1 to TRBJ1-5, with D possibly matching TRBD1 (5 bases). CDR1 MNHNS and CDR2 SASEGT come from the germline V gene. V lost 5 bases to trimming and J lost 4 bases, with 18 bases between them. The CDR3 contains 16 residues. The CDR3 protein is CASSRGSGVTNQPQHF. DNA of the CDR3: TGTGCCAGCAGTCGAGGGTCGGGGGTAACTAATCAGCCCCAGCATTTT.

The chain recombines TRBV29-1 with TRBJ2-3, with D uncertain. With 4 bases removed from V and 2 bases from J, the gap between germline ends came to 13 bases. Per the germline V gene, CDR1 is SQVTM and CDR2 is ANQGSEA. CDR3 length: 14 residues. The CDR3, as DNA: TGCAGCGTTGTCGGTCTAGTGCCCACAGATACGCAGTATTTT. Residues: CSVVGLVPTDTQYF.

This rearrangement joins TRBV21-1 to TRBJ2-1; TRBD2 reflects the table's D call only, with no check against the DNA. TRBV21-1 is tagged as a pseudogene. This CDR3 region has 14 residues. As DNA, the CDR3 is TGTGCCAGCAGCAAATGTAACAGGCCCTTGTCGTTGTGCTTC. This gives the protein CASSKCNRPLSLCF.

This chain connects TRBV12-5 to TRBJ2-5; D gene ambiguous. This CDR3 contains 15 residues. Trimming took 1 base from V and 5 from J, leaving 14 bases between them. Per the germline V gene, CDR1 is LGHNT and CDR2 is FRNRAP. CDR3 sequence (DNA): TGTGCTAGTGGTTTGGCCGTCGGCCCTGGGGAGACCCAGTACTTC. It encodes CASGLAVGPGETQYF.

V usage is TRBV2 and J usage is TRBJ2-4; D remains ambiguous. The CDR3 length is 13 residues. Trimming stripped 5 bases from V and 5 bases from J, with 10 bases between. The V gene's germline CDR1 is SNHLY and CDR2 FYNNEI. CDR3 bases: TGTGCCAGCAGTCTATCCCCCCAAAACATTCAGTACTTC. This gives the protein CASSLSPQNIQYF.

V and J are TRBV20-1 and TRBJ2-7; D might be TRBD1 (6 bases). V was cut by 5 bases and J by 0 bases, with 17 bases left in between. The CDR3 sequence is 15 residues long. Germline-derived CDR1 and CDR2 are DFQATT and SNEGSKA (reference sequence). CDR3: CSASTGSRTSYEQYF. The CDR3 DNA follows: TGCAGTGCTTCGACAGGAAGCCGGACCTCCTACGAGCAGTACTTC.

The CDR3 DNA sequence: TGTGCCTGGAGTGAGACAGGGATCGGTGGCTACACCTTC. This codes for CAWSETGIGGYTF. This rearrangement joins TRBV30 to TRBJ1-2; 7 nucleotides line up with TRBD1. The CDR3 spans 13 residues. V shed 1 base, J shed 7 bases, and the junction held 6 bases outside the gene matches. CDR1 is GTSNPN, CDR2 SVGIG, per germline (reference sequence).